These 31 T cell receptor beta chains were sequenced from one sample in a study of CD8 T cells in ankylosing spondylitis. Each CDR3 protein gets one entry after TCRdb re-called the 5' RACE reads with MiXCR. The repertoire holds about 140,000 distinct CDR3 sequences, with under 35% as singletons. The sequenced material came from synovial fluid, either unsorted or a sorted T cell fraction (not recorded which). The receptors were gathered from a male donor with ankylosing spondylitis.

This clonotype was seen repeatedly, ten times or more. The CDR3: CASSPSGGKNNSPLHF. DNA of the CDR3: TGTGCCAGCAGTCCCTCGGGCGGAAAAAATAATTCACCCCTCCACTTT. The chain recombines TRBV6-5 with TRBJ1-6, with no clear D. The germline CDR1 and CDR2 sequences are MNHEY and SVGAGI. The CDR3 sequence is 16 residues long. Trimming shortened V by 5 bases and J by 5 bases, and 16 bases separated the two germline ends.

The chain carries TRBV12-3 or TRBV12-4 and TRBJ2-1; TRBD2 agrees at 14 bases. With 5 bases clipped from V and 5 bases from J, the junction kept 17 bases outside the gene matches. The CDR3 extends over 20 amino acids. The CDR3 reads CASSLGGLAGAGYGDNEQFF. In nucleotides, the CDR3 is TGTGCCAGCAGTCTAGGGGGACTAGCGGGAGCTGGATATGGAGACAATGAGCAGTTCTTC.

This clonotype was counted between two and nine times. CDR3 in amino acids: CASSWPALANTGELFF. The CDR3 bases are TGTGCCAGCAGCTGGCCGGCCCTAGCGAACACCGGGGAGCTGTTTTTT. V and J are TRBV7-8 and TRBJ2-2; D remains unclear. The length of the CDR3 is 16 residues. Germline CDR1 is SGHVS and CDR2 is FQNEAQ. Trimming shortened V by 4 bases and J by 0 bases, and 12 bases separated the two germline ends.

In this sample, this clonotype turned up many times. The V call is TRBV6-2 or TRBV6-3, the J call TRBJ1-5, with D possibly being TRBD1 (6 bases). The length of the CDR3 is 15 residues. Per germline, CDR1 MNHEY and CDR2 SVGEGT. V lost 2 bases, J lost 7 bases, and 15 bases lay in between. The CDR3 DNA reads as TGTGCCAGCAGTTACCGGCAGGGGTATGGGCAGCCCCAGCATTTT. Its protein is CASSYRQGYGQPQHF.

V usage is TRBV9 and J usage is TRBJ1-1; D gene unclear. Trimming took 0 bases from V and 6 from J, leaving 15 bases between them. Per germline, CDR1 SGDLS and CDR2 YYNGEE. The CDR3 runs to 15 residues. The CDR3 loop reads CASSVDGKKGAEAFF. The CDR3 DNA sequence: TGTGCCAGCAGCGTAGATGGCAAGAAGGGCGCTGAAGCTTTCTTT. The full variable domain, completed using reference TRBV9 and TRBJ1-1, is DSGVTQTPKHLITATGQRVTLRCSPRSGDLSVYWYQQSLDQGLQFLIQYYNGEERAKGNILERFSAQQFPDLHSELNLSSLELGDSALYFCASSVDGKKGAEAFFGQGTRLTVV.

As to this clonotype: The junction differs from germline at one of its ends, possibly a read error. The rearrangement uses TRBV9 and TRBJ2-1; D uncertain. The CDR3 sequence is 14 residues long. The germline V gene encodes CDR1 SGDLS and CDR2 YYNGEE. The CDR3 region is CASSGAYGYDEQFF. In DNA, the CDR3 is TGTGCCAGCAGCGGAGCCTATGGCTACGATGAGCAGTTCTTC.

This clonotype was counted at least ten times. The chain joins TRBV5-6 to TRBJ2-2; D not certain. V lost 1 base to trimming and J lost 7 bases, with 5 bases between them. The germline CDR1 and CDR2 sequences are SGHDT and YYEEEE. The CDR3 runs to 12 residues. The CDR3, as DNA: TGTGCCAGCAGCTTGTTAAGCGGGGAGCTGTTTTTT. Translation gives CASSLLSGELFF. Using reference TRBV5-6 and TRBJ2-2 for the parts outside the CDR3, the full variable domain is DAGVTQSPTHLIKTRGQQVTLRCSPKSGHDTVSWYQQALGQGPQFIFQYYEEEERQRGNFPDRFSGHQFPNYSSELNVNALLLGDSALYLCASSLLSGELFFGEGSRLTVL.

This clonotype was observed a handful of times. The CDR3 protein is CASSLPRTGGSGANVLTF. The CDR3 DNA sequence: TGTGCCAGCAGCTTACCCCGGACAGGGGGCTCCGGGGCCAACGTCCTGACTTTC. The chain joins TRBV11-1 to TRBJ2-6; 11 bases map to TRBD1. Germline-derived CDR1 and CDR2 are SGHAT and FQDESV (reference sequence). The CDR3 covers 18 residues. The V segment lost 2 bases and the J segment 4 bases; nucleotides outside the gene matches: 7. The full variable domain, completed using reference TRBV11-1 and TRBJ2-6, is EAEVAQSPRYKITEKSQAVAFWCDPISGHATLYWYRQILGQGPELLVQFQDESVVDDSQLPKDRFSAERLKGVDSTLKIQPAELGDSAMYLCASSLPRTGGSGANVLTFGAGSRLTVL.

In its sample, this clonotype was seen a few times. This chain links TRBV9 with TRBJ2-5; no definite D call. CDR3 length equals 12 residues. V was trimmed by 4 bases and J by 5 bases, leaving 9 bases between them. In germline, CDR1 is SGDLS, CDR2 YYNGEE. The CDR3 coding sequence is TGTGCCAGCAGCCCTGGGTGGGAGACCCAGTACTTC. It yields the protein CASSPGWETQYF.

The rearrangement links TRBV11-2 to TRBJ2-1; the match to TRBD2 covers 8 bases. After removal of 1 base from V and 0 bases from J, the junction contained 14 bases not matched to a gene. Germline CDR1 reads SGHAT; CDR2 reads FQNNGV. The CDR3 consists of 20 residues. The CDR3, as DNA: TGTGCCAGCAGCTTAGGGTTCGCGGTAGCGGGGCTTAGCTCCTACAATGAGCAGTTCTTC. Its translation is CASSLGFAVAGLSSYNEQFF.

This clonotype was detected only a few times. This chain links TRBV6-1 with TRBJ1-5, with D possibly being TRBD1 (5 bases). Trimming removed 10 bases from V and 3 bases from J, with 19 bases in between. The germline CDR1 and CDR2 sequences are MNHNS and SASEGT. The CDR3 contains 15 residues. The CDR3 sequence is CATRTGGGANQPQHF. In DNA form, the CDR3 reads TGTGCCACCAGAACCGGGGGGGGAGCCAATCAGCCCCAGCATTTT.

This clonotype was counted a few times. The chain links TRBV5-1 to TRBJ2-7; TRBD2 might be the D (6 bases). The CDR3 is 14 residues long. V was cut by 4 bases and J by 2 bases, with 13 bases left in between. The V gene's germline CDR1 is SGHRS and CDR2 YFSETQ. DNA of the CDR3: TGCGCCAGCAGCACAAACGGGGAGGCCTACGAGCAGTACTTC. It codes for CASSTNGEAYEQYF.

V usage is TRBV29-1 and J usage is TRBJ1-3, with 7 bases lining up with TRBD1. The CDR3 is 14 residues long. Trimming took 8 bases from V and 0 from J; bases not matched to a gene: 7. In germline, CDR1 is SQVTM, CDR2 ANQGSEA. DNA of the CDR3: TGCAGCTTTCTCAGGGGGAACTCTGGAAACACCATATATTTT. It codes for CSFLRGNSGNTIYF.

This chain uses TRBV5-1 with TRBJ2-1, with D unclear. Trimming left V 4 bases short and J 0 bases short, with 11 bases between. CDR3 size: 15 residues. Germline CDR1 SGHRS, CDR2 YFSETQ. The DNA of the CDR3 is TGCGCCAGCAGCCCCGGTGCCAGCTCCTACAATGAGCAGTTCTTC. This sequence encodes CASSPGASSYNEQFF.

Comment on this clonotype: One end of the junction does not line up with germline, which may come from a read error. The chain uses TRBV20-1 and TRBJ2-1; perhaps D is TRBD1 or TRBD2 (5 bases each). Germline V gene lookup returns CDR1 DFQATT and CDR2 SNEGSKA (reference sequence). The CDR3 loop spans 11 amino acids. The CDR3 region has the DNA TGCAGTGCCGACGGGGCAAGGGGCCAGGTCTTC. Translation gives CSADGARGQVF.

The V call is TRBV7-9, the J call TRBJ1-6; perhaps TRBD1 as D (5 bases). The V gene's germline CDR1 is SEHNR and CDR2 FQNEAQ (reference sequence). The V end was cut by 1 base, the J end by 3 bases, with 7 bases between. This CDR3 has 15 amino acids. The CDR3 spells CASSLGQNYNSPLHF. CDR3 nucleotides: TGTGCCAGCAGCTTAGGACAGAACTATAATTCACCCCTCCACTTT.

This clonotype was seen many times. V is TRBV20-1 and J is TRBJ2-5, with a possible D match to TRBD2 (7 bases). Germline loops: CDR1 DFQATT, CDR2 SNEGSKA (reference sequence). The ends were cut back, 3 bases at V and 4 bases at J, with 18 bases in the middle. The CDR3 extends over 15 amino acids. This CDR3 reads CSASRGNREGETQYF. The CDR3 DNA reads TGCAGTGCTAGTCGAGGGAACAGGGAGGGAGAGACCCAGTACTTC.

V and J are TRBV6-2 or TRBV6-3 and TRBJ1-5; D possibly corresponds to TRBD1 (5 bases). Germline V gene lookup returns CDR1 MNHEY and CDR2 SVGEGT. The CDR3 has 17 residues. Trimming removed 0 bases at V and 0 bases at J, with 12 bases between. CDR3 residues: CASSYSRTSRSNQPQHF. CDR3 in DNA: TGTGCCAGCAGTTACTCCCGGACAAGTCGTAGCAATCAGCCCCAGCATTTT.

This clonotype occurred a few times. V is TRBV13 and J is TRBJ1-6, with D hard to call. V was trimmed by 6 bases and J by 6 bases, leaving 15 bases between them. Germline lookup yields CDR1 PRHDT and CDR2 FYEKMQ (reference sequence). The CDR3 is 15 amino acids. DNA for the CDR3: TGTGCCAGCAGTTTCTCCGGGATGCTTAATTCACCCCTCCACTTT. This encodes CASSFSGMLNSPLHF.

The CDR3, as DNA: TGTGCCAGCAGTCCTAGCGGGGGGGCAGGGCGAGAGACCCAGTACTTC. It codes for CASSPSGGAGRETQYF. The chain recombines TRBV7-3 with TRBJ2-5, with 12 bases matching TRBD2. The CDR3 loop spans 16 amino acids. The J segment lost 4 bases and the V segment lost 6 bases, leaving 9 bases of the junction unmatched. The V gene's germline CDR1 is SGHTA and CDR2 FQGTGA.

The sample holds a few counts of this clonotype. As DNA, the CDR3 is TGTGCCAGCAGCTTAGATAGATACTCTGGGGCCAACGTCCTGACTTTC. It encodes CASSLDRYSGANVLTF. This chain joins TRBV11-2 and TRBJ2-6; no definite D call. The CDR3 consists of 16 residues. V was pared by 0 bases and J by 0 bases, with 6 bases between. Germline values: CDR1 SGHAT, CDR2 FQNNGV.

The V gene is TRBV29-1, the J gene TRBJ2-1; D unresolved. This CDR3 has 14 residues. Germline CDR1 reads SQVTM; CDR2 reads ANQGSEA. Trimming cost V 2 bases and J 5 bases, with 13 bases left between them. The CDR3 DNA is TGCAGCGTTGAAAGGGCAGCTAACAACAATGAGCAGTTCTTC. Translating it yields CSVERAANNNEQFF.

Concerning this clonotype: A read error may produce the germline difference seen at one junction end. The V call is TRBV7-7, the J call TRBJ2-2, with a weak D call TRBD2 (6 bases). The CDR3 runs 14 residues. CDR1 is SSHAT and CDR2 is FNYEAQ in the germline V gene (reference sequence). CDR3 residues: CASSRGINTGELFF. The CDR3 nucleotides read TGTGCTAGCAGCCGGGGGATTAACACCGGGGAGCTGTTTTTT.

A few counts support this clonotype. V usage is TRBV29-1 and J usage is TRBJ2-7; the match to TRBD2 covers 11 bases. CDR1 and CDR2 (germline): SQVTM, ANQGSEA. The V segment lost 6 bases and the J segment 4 bases; nucleotides outside the gene matches: 8. This CDR3 is 14 amino acids long. CDR3 region: CSVKRTSGSYEQYF. The CDR3 DNA follows: TGCAGCGTCAAACGTACTAGCGGGAGTTACGAGCAGTACTTC.

This chain joins TRBV29-1 and TRBJ2-1; D not resolved. Germline lookup yields CDR1 SQVTM and CDR2 ANQGSEA. CDR3 length: 11 residues. V was trimmed by 2 bases and J by 10 bases, leaving 9 bases between them. This CDR3 is CSVEKTTEQFF. CDR3 coding DNA: TGCAGCGTTGAAAAAACTACCGAGCAGTTCTTC.

The rearrangement uses TRBV4-3 and TRBJ2-5, with a tentative D call TRBD1 (6 bases). The CDR3 sequence is 16 residues long. V was shortened by 0 bases and J by 5 bases, with 16 bases between the two germline ends. In germline, CDR1 is LGHNA, CDR2 YSLEER. The CDR3 loop reads CASSQDRGHSEETQYF. The CDR3 region has the DNA TGCGCCAGCAGCCAAGATAGGGGACACAGTGAGGAGACCCAGTACTTC.

This clonotype was seen a single time. V and J are TRBV7-9 and TRBJ2-1, with D uncertain. CDR3 length equals 16 residues. Germline CDR1 reads SEHNR; CDR2 reads FQNEAQ (reference sequence). Trimming took 0 bases from V and 10 from J, leaving 19 bases between them. The CDR3: CASSLALALRSEEQFF. The CDR3 bases are TGTGCCAGCAGCTTAGCGCTGGCATTACGGTCGGAAGAGCAGTTCTTC.

This clonotype was counted many times. J is TRBJ1-6 and V is TRBV6-1, with 8 bases that match TRBD1. V shed 0 bases, J shed 10 bases, and the junction held 2 bases outside the gene matches. CDR3 size: 14 residues. CDR1 and CDR2 (germline): MNHNS, SASEGT. CDR3 nucleotide sequence: TGTGCCAGCAGTGAAGCCAGGGGGCGATCACCCCTCCACTTT. Residues: CASSEARGRSPLHF.

There are a few counts of this clonotype. The gene calls are TRBV7-9 and TRBJ2-1, with D tentatively TRBD1 or TRBD2 (5 bases each). The CDR3 length is 15 residues. V gave up 5 bases and J gave up 4 bases, with 15 bases separating them. From germline, CDR1 is SEHNR and CDR2 FQNEAQ (reference sequence). As DNA, the CDR3 is TGTGCCAGCAGCCCGGGGACGGGCGTGTACAATGAGCAGTTCTTC. Translating it yields CASSPGTGVYNEQFF.

CDR3 nucleotide sequence: TGCGCCAGCAGCAACCAAGGCGAAAACTACAATGAGCAGTTCTTC. Protein sequence: CASSNQGENYNEQFF. The chain combines TRBV5-1 with TRBJ2-1; D remains unclear. Trimming took off 4 bases at V and 3 bases at J, with 14 bases between the two ends. Germline loops: CDR1 SGHRS, CDR2 YFSETQ. The CDR3 is 15 amino acids.

This clonotype has only a few counts. The genes are TRBV3-1 and TRBJ2-2; 7 bases map to TRBD1. Germline lookup yields CDR1 LGHDT and CDR2 YNNKEL (reference sequence). J gave up 3 bases and V 4 bases, and 5 bases lay outside the gene matches. The CDR3 covers 15 residues. The CDR3 loop reads CASSPRDRDTGELFF. The DNA of the CDR3 is TGTGCCAGCAGCCCTCGGGACAGAGACACCGGGGAGCTGTTTTTT.